This is a list of T cell receptor beta chains from one sample in a study of blood T cells in healthy people across ages. TCRdb re-called the 5' RACE reads with MiXCR, one entry per CDR3 protein. The data show roughly 700,000 distinct CDR3 sequences, around 25% seen once. Separately, the same data were catalogued under a study of T cells of mothers and their children.

Sequenced sample: blood. The receptors stem from a boy between 5 and 17 years old in good health. The CDR3 runs from the conserved cysteine through the conserved F or W. D genes are given only for firm matches. Clone size is shown for a subset of rows, as once, few, many or a class of expanded clone.

v_call	d_call	clone_size	j_call	cdr3_nt	cdr3_aa
TRBV20-1	NA	NA	TRBJ2-4	TGCTCAAGGGAGGCGGCCAAAAACATTCAGTACTTC	CSREAAKNIQYF
TRBV12-5	TRBD1	few	TRBJ2-1	TGTGCTACCGAGCCCTCAGGGGGCCCTTACAATGAGCAGTTCTTC	CATEPSGGPYNEQFF
TRBV7-2	NA	NA	TRBJ1-4	TGTGCCAGCAGCTTAAGGGGTCTACCGAATGAAAAACTGTTTTTT	CASSLRGLPNEKLFF
TRBV29-1	TRBD2	few	TRBJ2-5	TGCAGCGCTGAGGGACTAGCGGAAGAAGAGACCCAGTACTTC	CSAEGLAEEETQYF
TRBV7-9	NA	NA	TRBJ2-2	TGTGCCAGCAGCTTAGAAACAGGAGCGAACACCGGGGAGCTGTTTTTT	CASSLETGANTGELFF
TRBV3-1	TRBD1	few	TRBJ1-6	TGTGCCAGCAGCCTCTGGACAGGGGGCTATTCACCCCTCCACTTT	CASSLWTGGYSPLHF
TRBV9	NA	NA	TRBJ2-1	TGTGCCAGCACCGCCGGGTCACATAACGCCGATGAGCAGTTCTTC	CASTAGSHNADEQFF
TRBV2	TRBD2	NA	TRBJ2-1	TGTGCCAGCAAAACCGGGACTAGCGGGAGGGACGTGGATGAGCAGTTCTTC	CASKTGTSGRDVDEQFF
TRBV3-1	NA	NA	TRBJ2-7	TGTGCCAGCAGCCAAGGAACAGCGGACGGCTACGAGCAGTACTTC	CASSQGTADGYEQYF
TRBV5-1	TRBD1	NA	TRBJ1-2	TGCGCCAGCCGGAGGAGGCAGGGGGCGTCCGGCTACACCTTC	CASRRRQGASGYTF
TRBV12-3/TRBV12-4	TRBD1	few	TRBJ1-3	TGTGCCAGCAGTTTAGGAGACAGGGGGCCAGGTGGAAACACCACATATTTT	CASSLGDRGPGGNTTYF
TRBV20-1	NA	NA	TRBJ2-5	TGCAGTGCTAGCAGGGCAGAGACCCAGTACTTC	CSASRAETQYF
TRBV29-1	NA	few	TRBJ2-1	TGCAGCGTTGTCCGGGGGGCTAAGCAGTTCTTC	CSVVRGAKQFF
TRBV12-5	NA	NA	TRBJ1-1	TGTGCTAGTGGACTGGGCGGGGGAGCGGTTGCTGAAGCTTTCTTT	CASGLGGGAVAEAFF
TRBV7-2	NA	few	TRBJ2-7	TGTGCCAGCAGCTTAGATAAGGGGACTTCCTACGAGCAGTACTTC	CASSLDKGTSYEQYF
TRBV20-1	TRBD2	NA	TRBJ2-5	TGCAGTGCTAGAGATCGGGCTAGCGGGAGACAAGAGACCCAGTACTTC	CSARDRASGRQETQYF
TRBV7-2	NA	few	TRBJ1-5	TGTGCCAGCAGTCCCTCGGGGACCTATAGCAATCAGCCCCAGCATTTT	CASSPSGTYSNQPQHF
TRBV5-1	TRBD2	NA	TRBJ2-1	TGCGCCAGCAGCTTGGCCGGCGGGAGTATTGAGCAGTTCTTC	CASSLAGGSIEQFF
TRBV28	TRBD2	NA	TRBJ2-7	TGTGCCAGCCGAACCGGTCGGGGGGAGGGCTCCTACGAGCAGTACTTC	CASRTGRGEGSYEQYF
TRBV7-2	TRBD1	few	TRBJ1-5	TGTGCCAGCAGCGCCAGGGGGGGCGGCAATCAGCCCCAGCATTTT	CASSARGGGNQPQHF
TRBV12-3/TRBV12-4	NA	few	TRBJ2-3	TGTGCCAGCAGCTTAACACGGTCTCTCGATACGCAGTATTTT	CASSLTRSLDTQYF
TRBV28	TRBD2	few	TRBJ2-7	TGTGCCAGCACCTGGACTAGCGGGAGATACGAGCAGTACTTC	CASTWTSGRYEQYF
TRBV20-1	NA	NA	TRBJ2-7	TGCAGTGCTAGAGATTTACTCGGGCGGTCCTCCTACGAGCAGTACTTC	CSARDLLGRSSYEQYF
TRBV7-2	NA	few	TRBJ2-5	TGTGCCAGCAGCCCCCGCGGTCCGCCCGGAGAGACCCAGTACTTC	CASSPRGPPGETQYF
TRBV29-1	NA	NA	TRBJ2-3	TGCAGCGCCGCCCGGGAGCTCACAGATACGCAGTATTTT	CSAARELTDTQYF
TRBV12-3/TRBV12-4	NA	many	TRBJ1-3	TGCGCCAGCAGCCAAGGAAGTGGAAACACCATATATTTT	CASSQGSGNTIYF
TRBV20-1	TRBD2	NA	TRBJ2-4	TGCAGTGCTAGACGTAGAAGGGAGGGTGTTGGCATTCAGTGCTTC	CSARRRREGVGIQCF
TRBV19	NA	NA	TRBJ2-4	TGTGCCAGTATCGAGGGGACTCCAGGACCTGCCAAAAACATTCAGTACTTC	CASIEGTPGPAKNIQYF
TRBV4-2	TRBD1	NA	TRBJ2-5	TGTGCCAGCAGCCATGAACAGGGGGTGGAGGGGCAGTACTTC	CASSHEQGVEGQYF
TRBV28	NA	few	TRBJ2-7	TGTGCCAGCAGCGTCAATGGGGCGAATAGGCACGAGCAGTACTTC	CASSVNGANRHEQYF
TRBV3-1	NA	NA	TRBJ1-1	TGTGCCAGCAGCCAAGATAGCGGAGGGCCAGGGGCCACTGAAGCTTTCTTT	CASSQDSGGPGATEAFF
TRBV4-3	NA	few	TRBJ2-3	TGCGCCAGCAGCCAAGATAGCAGGGGAGGCACAGATACGCAGTATTTT	CASSQDSRGGTDTQYF